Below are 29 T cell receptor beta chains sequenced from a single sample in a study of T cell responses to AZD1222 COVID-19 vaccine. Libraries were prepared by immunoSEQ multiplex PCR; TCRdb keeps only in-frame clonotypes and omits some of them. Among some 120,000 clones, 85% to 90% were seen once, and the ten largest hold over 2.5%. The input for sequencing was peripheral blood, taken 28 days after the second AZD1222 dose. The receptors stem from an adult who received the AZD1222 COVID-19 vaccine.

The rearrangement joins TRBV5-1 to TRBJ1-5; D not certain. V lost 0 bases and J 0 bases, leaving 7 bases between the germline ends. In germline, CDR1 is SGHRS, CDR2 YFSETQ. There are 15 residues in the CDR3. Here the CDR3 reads CASSLDGYSNQPQHF. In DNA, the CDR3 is TGCGCCAGCAGCTTGGACGGTTATAGCAATCAGCCCCAGCATTTT.

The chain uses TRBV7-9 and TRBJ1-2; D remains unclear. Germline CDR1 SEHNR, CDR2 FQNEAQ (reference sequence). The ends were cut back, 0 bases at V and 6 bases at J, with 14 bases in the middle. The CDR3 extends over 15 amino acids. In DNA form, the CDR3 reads TGTGCCAGCAGCTTAGCGCCCGGGGTCGATGATGGCTACACCTTC. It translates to CASSLAPGVDDGYTF.

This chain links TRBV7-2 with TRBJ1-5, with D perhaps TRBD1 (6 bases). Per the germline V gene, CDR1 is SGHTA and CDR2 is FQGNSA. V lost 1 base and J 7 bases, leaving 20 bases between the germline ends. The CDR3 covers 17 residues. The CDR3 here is CASSLVSAGQNGQPQHF. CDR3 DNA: TGTGCCAGCAGCTTAGTCTCAGCTGGACAGAACGGCCAGCCCCAGCATTTT.

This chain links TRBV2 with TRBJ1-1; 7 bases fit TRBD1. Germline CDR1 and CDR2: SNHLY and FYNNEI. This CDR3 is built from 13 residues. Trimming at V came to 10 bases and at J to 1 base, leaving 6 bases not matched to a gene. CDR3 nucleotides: TGTGCCACGGAAGGGACAGCGAACACTGAAGCTTTCTTT. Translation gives CATEGTANTEAFF. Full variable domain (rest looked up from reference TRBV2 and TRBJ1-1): EPEVTQTPSHQVTQMGQEVILRCVPISNHLYFYWYRQILGQKVEFLVSFYNNEISEKSEIFDDQFSVERPDGSNFTLKIRSTKLEDSAMYFCATEGTANTEAFFGQGTRLTVV.

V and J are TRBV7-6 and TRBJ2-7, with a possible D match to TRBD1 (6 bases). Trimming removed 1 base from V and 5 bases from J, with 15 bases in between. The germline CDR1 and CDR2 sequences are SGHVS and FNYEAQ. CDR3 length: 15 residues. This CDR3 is CASSLVVGAVNEQYF. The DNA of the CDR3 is TGTGCCAGCAGCTTAGTCGTGGGGGCGGTCAACGAGCAGTACTTC.

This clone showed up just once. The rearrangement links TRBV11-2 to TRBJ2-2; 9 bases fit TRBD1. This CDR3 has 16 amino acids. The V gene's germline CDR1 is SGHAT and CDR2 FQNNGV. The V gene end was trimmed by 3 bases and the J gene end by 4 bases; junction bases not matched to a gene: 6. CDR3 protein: CASSFWDREGTGELFF. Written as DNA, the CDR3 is TGTGCCAGCAGCTTCTGGGACAGGGAGGGCACCGGGGAGCTGTTTTTT.

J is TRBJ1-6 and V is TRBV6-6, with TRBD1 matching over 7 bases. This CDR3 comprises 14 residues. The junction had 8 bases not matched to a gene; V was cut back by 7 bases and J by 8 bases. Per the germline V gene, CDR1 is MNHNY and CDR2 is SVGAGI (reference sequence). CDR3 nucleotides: TGTGCCAGCATCCCGGGGACAGAGGATTCACCCCTCCACTTT. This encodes CASIPGTEDSPLHF.

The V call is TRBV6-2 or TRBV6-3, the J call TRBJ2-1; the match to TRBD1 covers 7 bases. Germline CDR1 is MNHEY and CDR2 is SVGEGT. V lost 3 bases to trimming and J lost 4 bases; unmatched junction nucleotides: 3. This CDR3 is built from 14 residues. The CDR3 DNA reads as TGTGCCAGCAGTTATCAGGGGGTATACAATGAGCAGTTCTTC. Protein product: CASSYQGVYNEQFF.

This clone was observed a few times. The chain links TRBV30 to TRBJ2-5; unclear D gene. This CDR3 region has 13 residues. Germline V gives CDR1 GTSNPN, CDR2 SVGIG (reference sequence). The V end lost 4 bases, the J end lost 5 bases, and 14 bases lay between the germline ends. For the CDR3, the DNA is TGTGCCTGGACTCCTGGCGGAACGGAGACCCAGTACTTC. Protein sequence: CAWTPGGTETQYF.

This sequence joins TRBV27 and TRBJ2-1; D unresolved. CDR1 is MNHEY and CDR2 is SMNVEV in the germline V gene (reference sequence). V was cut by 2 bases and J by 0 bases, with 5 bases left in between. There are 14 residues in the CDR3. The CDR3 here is CASSLVGSYNEQFF. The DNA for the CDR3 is TGTGCCAGCAGTTTAGTTGGCTCCTACAATGAGCAGTTCTTC.

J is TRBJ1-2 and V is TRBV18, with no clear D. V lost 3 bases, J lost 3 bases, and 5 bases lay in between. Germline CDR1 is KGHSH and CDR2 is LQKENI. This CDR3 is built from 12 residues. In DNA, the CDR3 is TGTGCCAGCTCACCCTGGGACTATGGCTACACCTTC. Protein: CASSPWDYGYTF.

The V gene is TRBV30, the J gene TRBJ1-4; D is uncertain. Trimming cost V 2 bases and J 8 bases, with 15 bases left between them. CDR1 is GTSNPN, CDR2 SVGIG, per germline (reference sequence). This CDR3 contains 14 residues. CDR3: CAWSPWGSREKLFF. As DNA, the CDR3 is TGTGCCTGGAGTCCCTGGGGATCTCGCGAAAAACTGTTTTTT. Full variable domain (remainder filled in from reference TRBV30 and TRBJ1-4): SQTIHQWPATLVQPVGSPLSLECTVEGTSNPNLYWYRQAAGRGLQLLFYSVGIGQISSEVPQNLSASRPQDRQFILSSKKLLLSDSGFYLCAWSPWGSREKLFFGSGTQLSVL.

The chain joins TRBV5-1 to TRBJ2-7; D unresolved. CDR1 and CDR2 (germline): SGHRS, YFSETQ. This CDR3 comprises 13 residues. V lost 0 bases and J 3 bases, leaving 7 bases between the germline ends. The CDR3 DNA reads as TGCGCCAGCAGCTTGGGTGAAGGCTACGAGCAGTACTTC. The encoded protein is CASSLGEGYEQYF.

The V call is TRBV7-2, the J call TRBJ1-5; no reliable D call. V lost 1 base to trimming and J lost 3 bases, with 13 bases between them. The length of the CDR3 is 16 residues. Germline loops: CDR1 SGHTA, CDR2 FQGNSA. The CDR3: CASSLGGSRANQPQHF. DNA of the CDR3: TGTGCCAGCAGCTTAGGAGGGTCGAGGGCCAATCAGCCCCAGCATTTT.

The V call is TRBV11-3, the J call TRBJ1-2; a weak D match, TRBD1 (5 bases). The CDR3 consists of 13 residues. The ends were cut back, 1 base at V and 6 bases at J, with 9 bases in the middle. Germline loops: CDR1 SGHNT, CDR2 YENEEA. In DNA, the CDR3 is TGTGCCAGCAGCTTAGGGGACCTCCATGGCTACACCTTC. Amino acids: CASSLGDLHGYTF.

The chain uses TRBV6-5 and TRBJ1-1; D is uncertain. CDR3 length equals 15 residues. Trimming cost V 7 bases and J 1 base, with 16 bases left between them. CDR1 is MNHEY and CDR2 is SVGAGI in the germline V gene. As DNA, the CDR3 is TGTGCCAGCATTATAAACAAAGCCACGAACACTGAAGCTTTCTTT. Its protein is CASIINKATNTEAFF.

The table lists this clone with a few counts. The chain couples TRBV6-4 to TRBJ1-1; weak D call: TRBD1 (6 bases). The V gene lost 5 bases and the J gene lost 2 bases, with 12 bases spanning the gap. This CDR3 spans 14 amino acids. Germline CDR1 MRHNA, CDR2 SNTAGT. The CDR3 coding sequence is TGTGCCAGCAGTCCACAGGGTGGAAACACTGAAGCTTTCTTT. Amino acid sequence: CASSPQGGNTEAFF.

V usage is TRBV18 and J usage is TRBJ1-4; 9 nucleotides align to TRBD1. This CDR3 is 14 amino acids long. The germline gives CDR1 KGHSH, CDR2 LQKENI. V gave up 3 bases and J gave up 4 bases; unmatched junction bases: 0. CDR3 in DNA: TGTGCCAGCTCACCGGGACAGGGTAATGAAAAACTGTTTTTT. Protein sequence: CASSPGQGNEKLFF.

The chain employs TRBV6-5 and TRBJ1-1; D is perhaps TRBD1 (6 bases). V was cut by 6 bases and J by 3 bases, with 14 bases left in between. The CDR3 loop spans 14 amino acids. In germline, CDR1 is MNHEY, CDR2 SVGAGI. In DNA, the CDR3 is TGTGCCAGCAGGTCTCTGGACAGCTACACTGAAGCTTTCTTT. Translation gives CASRSLDSYTEAFF.

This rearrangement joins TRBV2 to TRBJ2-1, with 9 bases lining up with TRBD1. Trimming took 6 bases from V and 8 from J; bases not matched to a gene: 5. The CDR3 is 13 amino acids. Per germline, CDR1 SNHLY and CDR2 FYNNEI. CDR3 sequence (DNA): TGTGCCAGCAGCCTACAGGGGGCGGATGAGCAGTTCTTC. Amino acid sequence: CASSLQGADEQFF. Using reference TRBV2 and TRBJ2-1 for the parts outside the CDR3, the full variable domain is EPEVTQTPSHQVTQMGQEVILRCVPISNHLYFYWYRQILGQKVEFLVSFYNNEISEKSEIFDDQFSVERPDGSNFTLKIRSTKLEDSAMYFCASSLQGADEQFFGPGTRLTVL.

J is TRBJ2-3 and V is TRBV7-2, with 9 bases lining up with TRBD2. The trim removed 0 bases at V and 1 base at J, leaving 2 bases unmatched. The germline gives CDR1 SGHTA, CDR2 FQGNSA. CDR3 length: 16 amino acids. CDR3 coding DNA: TGTGCCAGCAGCTTAGCGGCTAGCGGGGGCACAGATACGCAGTATTTT. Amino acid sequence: CASSLAASGGTDTQYF. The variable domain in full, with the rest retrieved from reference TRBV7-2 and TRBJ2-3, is GAGVSQSPSNKVTEKGKDVELRCDPISGHTALYWYRQSLGQGLEFLIYFQGNSAPDKSGLPSDRFSAERTGGSVSTLTIQRTQQEDSAVYLCASSLAASGGTDTQYFGPGTRLTVL.

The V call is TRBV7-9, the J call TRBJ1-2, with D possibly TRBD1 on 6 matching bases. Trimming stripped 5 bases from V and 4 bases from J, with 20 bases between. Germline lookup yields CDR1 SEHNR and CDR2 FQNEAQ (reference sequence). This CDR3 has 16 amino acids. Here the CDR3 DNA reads TGTGCCAGCAGCGCCCAGTTAGGGGGAAGTAGCTATGGCTACACCTTC. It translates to CASSAQLGGSSYGYTF.

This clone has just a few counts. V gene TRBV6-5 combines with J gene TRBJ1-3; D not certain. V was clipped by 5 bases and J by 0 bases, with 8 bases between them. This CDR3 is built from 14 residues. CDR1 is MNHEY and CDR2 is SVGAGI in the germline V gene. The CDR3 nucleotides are TGTGCCAGCAGTCGGTCTGTCTCTGGAAACACCATATATTTT. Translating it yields CASSRSVSGNTIYF.

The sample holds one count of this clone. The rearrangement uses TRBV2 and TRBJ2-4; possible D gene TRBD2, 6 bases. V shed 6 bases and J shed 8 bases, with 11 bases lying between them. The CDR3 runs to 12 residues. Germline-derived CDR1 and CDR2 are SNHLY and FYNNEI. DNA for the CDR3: TGTGCCAGCAGACTCGGGGGATACATTCAGTACTTC. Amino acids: CASRLGGYIQYF.

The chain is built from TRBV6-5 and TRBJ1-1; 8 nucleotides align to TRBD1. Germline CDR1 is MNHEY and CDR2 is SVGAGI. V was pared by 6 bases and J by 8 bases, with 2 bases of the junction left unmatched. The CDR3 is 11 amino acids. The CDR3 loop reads CASRGQVEAFF. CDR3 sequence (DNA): TGTGCCAGCAGGGGACAGGTAGAAGCTTTCTTT.

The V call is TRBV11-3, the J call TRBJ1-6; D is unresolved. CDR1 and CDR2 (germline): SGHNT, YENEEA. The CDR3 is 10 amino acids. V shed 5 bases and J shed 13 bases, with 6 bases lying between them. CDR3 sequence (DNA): TGTGCCAGCAGCCCCGACCCCCTCCACTTT. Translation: CASSPDPLHF.

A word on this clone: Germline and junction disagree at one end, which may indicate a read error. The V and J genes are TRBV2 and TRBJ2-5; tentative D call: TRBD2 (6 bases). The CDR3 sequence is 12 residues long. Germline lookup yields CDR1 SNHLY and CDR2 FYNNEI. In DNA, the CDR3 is TGTGCCGGCCGTGCGGGGCCCCCCAACGTCCACTTC. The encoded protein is CAGRAGPPNVHF. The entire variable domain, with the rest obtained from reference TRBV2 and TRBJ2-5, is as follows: EPEVTQTPSHQVTQMGQEVILRCVPISNHLYFYWYRQILGQKVEFLVSFYNNEISEKSEIFDDQFSVERPDGSNFTLKIRSTKLEDSAMYFCAGRAGPPNVHFGPGTRLLVL.

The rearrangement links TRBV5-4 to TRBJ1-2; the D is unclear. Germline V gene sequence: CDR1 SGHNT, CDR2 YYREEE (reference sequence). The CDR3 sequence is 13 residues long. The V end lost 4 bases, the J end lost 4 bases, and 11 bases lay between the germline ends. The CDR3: CASSLGLLYGYTF. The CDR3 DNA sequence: TGTGCCAGCAGCCTAGGGTTACTCTATGGCTACACCTTC.

CDR3 DNA: TGTGCCAGCAGTTACGAGGGCTATAATTCACCCCTCCACTTT. Protein: CASSYEGYNSPLHF. This chain links TRBV6-2 or TRBV6-3 with TRBJ1-6; D is uncertain. The CDR3 runs 14 residues. V was trimmed by 2 bases and J by 3 bases, leaving 5 bases between them. Germline values: CDR1 MNHEY, CDR2 SVGEGT.